This T cell receptor (beta chain) was sequenced in a study of read filtering for tumor transcriptome and immune sequencing. General study findings and limits: This fraction held mixed bone marrow immune cells after CD138-negative sorting.

The library was built from about 400 ng RNA with molecular barcoded adaptors for alpha/delta and beta/gamma chains. From the reads, TCRdb called clonotypes with MiXCR, one entry per CDR3 protein. The data show about 38,000 distinct CDR3 sequences, around 13% seen once. The germline gives CDR1 SGHVS, CDR2 FQNEAQ. Trimming stripped 1 base from V and 5 bases from J, with 4 bases between. CDR3 size: 12 residues. This clonotype was recorded many times. The antigen remains undetermined. The chain joins TRBV7-8 to TRBJ2-3; D remains ambiguous. This clonotype was sampled from a donor aged 40 or over with multiple myeloma. The source material was a population of CD138-negative cells sorted from bone marrow. The CDR3 reads CASSLGRDTQYF. The CDR3 bases are TGTGCCAGCAGCTTAGGAAGAGATACGCAGTATTTT.